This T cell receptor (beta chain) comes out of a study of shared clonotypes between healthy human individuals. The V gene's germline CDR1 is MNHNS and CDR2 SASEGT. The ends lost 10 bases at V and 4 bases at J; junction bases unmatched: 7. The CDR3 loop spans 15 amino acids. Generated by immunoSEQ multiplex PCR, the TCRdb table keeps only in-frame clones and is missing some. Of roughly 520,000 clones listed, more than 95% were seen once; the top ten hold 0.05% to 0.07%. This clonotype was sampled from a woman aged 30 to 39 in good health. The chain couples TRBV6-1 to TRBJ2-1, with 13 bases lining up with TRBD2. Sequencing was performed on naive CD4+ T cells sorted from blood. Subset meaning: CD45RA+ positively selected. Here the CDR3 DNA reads TGTGCCATCTTTGGGACTAGCGGGGTATACAATGAGCAGTTCTTC. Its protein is CAIFGTSGVYNEQFF.